A single sample gave rise to the 25 T cell receptor beta chains below, sequenced in a study of T cells in Graves' hyperthyroidism and ophthalmopathy. The TCR beta CDR3 regions underwent amplification using RNA transcripts as the source. The HTBI primer set served for first-round RT-PCR of the TCR CDR3. TCRdb used MiXCR to reprocess the multiplex PCR reads, holding one entry per CDR3 protein. Found here are fewer than 110,000 distinct CDR3 sequences, roughly 15% of them singletons; the top ten hold 40% to 50%. The material sequenced was blood. The receptors were gathered from a woman in her forties or fifties with Graves' hyperthyroidism.

This clonotype was seen at least ten times. The chain combines TRBV11-2 with TRBJ2-1; D not certain. This CDR3 region has 16 residues. Germline V gives CDR1 SGHAT, CDR2 FQNNGV. The V gene lost 5 bases and the J gene lost 2 bases, with 16 bases spanning the gap. CDR3 nucleotide sequence: TGTGCCAGCAGCCCGTTGTCAACACCGGCCTACAATGAGCAGTTCTTC. It is translated as CASSPLSTPAYNEQFF.

The sample holds many counts of this clonotype. The chain recombines TRBV20-1 with TRBJ1-4; D remains unclear. V gave up 3 bases and J gave up 5 bases, with 10 bases separating them. From germline, CDR1 is DFQATT and CDR2 SNEGSKA (reference sequence). The CDR3 spans 13 residues. Here the CDR3 reads CSASDPSNEKLFF. CDR3 nucleotides: TGCAGTGCTAGTGATCCATCAAATGAAAAACTGTTTTTT.

The table lists this clonotype with many counts. The rearrangement links TRBV3-1 to TRBJ1-6, with TRBD1 identical over 9 bases. The germline CDR1 and CDR2 sequences are LGHDT and YNNKEL (reference sequence). The J segment lost 10 bases and the V segment lost 4 bases, leaving 8 bases of the junction unmatched. The CDR3 totals 15 residues. CDR3 sequence (DNA): TGTGCCAGCAGCCGCGCCGGGACAGGGCACTCACCCCTCCACTTT. Protein sequence: CASSRAGTGHSPLHF.

This clonotype was counted many times. The chain couples TRBV2 to TRBJ2-7; D call uncertain. The CDR3 totals 13 residues. Per the germline V gene, CDR1 is SNHLY and CDR2 is FYNNEI. Trimming removed 1 base at V and 2 bases at J, with 6 bases between. The CDR3 region has the DNA TGTGCCAGCAGTGAAGAAGAGCCCTACGAGCAGTACTTC. Amino acids: CASSEEEPYEQYF.

This clonotype showed up many times. This rearrangement joins TRBV20-1 to TRBJ2-1; D perhaps matches TRBD2 (5 bases). The CDR3 runs to 13 residues. V dropped 5 bases and J dropped 7 bases, with 15 bases sitting between them. Germline V gene data show CDR1 as DFQATT and CDR2 as SNEGSKA (reference sequence). CDR3: CSADWTEGNEQFF. CDR3 nucleotides: TGCAGTGCTGACTGGACTGAGGGTAATGAGCAGTTCTTC.

In its sample, this clonotype was seen many times. The chain recombines TRBV6-5 with TRBJ2-1; 10 bases line up with TRBD2. The germline V gene has CDR1 MNHEY and CDR2 SVGAGI. CDR3 length equals 15 residues. V lost 0 bases to trimming and J lost 6 bases; unmatched junction nucleotides: 2. The CDR3 nucleotides are TGTGCCAGCAGTTACTCAACTAGCGGGATCAATGAGCAGTTCTTC. It specifies CASSYSTSGINEQFF.

This clonotype was seen ten or more times. This chain links TRBV25-1 with TRBJ1-2; tentative D call: TRBD1 (6 bases). Per germline, CDR1 MGHDK and CDR2 SYGVNS. V lost 2 bases and J lost 6, with 16 bases in between. The CDR3 runs 15 residues. CDR3 region: CASSEPWTAADGYTF. Here the CDR3 DNA reads TGTGCCAGCAGTGAACCCTGGACAGCGGCTGATGGCTACACCTTC.

This clonotype showed up many times. This chain links TRBV5-8 with TRBJ2-1, with 7 bases matching TRBD2. The CDR3 is 17 residues long. Germline V gives CDR1 SGHTS, CDR2 YDEGEE. V lost 1 base to trimming and J lost 4 bases; unmatched junction nucleotides: 11. CDR3 DNA sequence: TGTGCCAGCAGCTTGAGTTCAACGGCGGGGGTTTACAATGAGCAGTTCTTC. It specifies CASSLSSTAGVYNEQFF.

This chain joins TRBV7-3 and TRBJ2-2; possible D gene TRBD1, 5 bases. Germline CDR1 and CDR2: SGHTA and FQGTGA. V dropped 0 bases and J dropped 0 bases, with 11 bases sitting between them. The CDR3 has 17 residues. DNA of the CDR3: TGTGCCAGCAGCTTAACGTCGAGACAGTCGAACACCGGGGAGCTGTTTTTT. Translating gives CASSLTSRQSNTGELFF.

This clonotype was detected ten times or more. The chain recombines TRBV4-1 with TRBJ1-4, with TRBD1 matching over 8 bases. Losses at the gene ends were 4 bases for V and 7 bases for J; bases not matched to a gene: 8. Looked up from germline, CDR1 is MGHRA and CDR2 is YSYEKL. This CDR3 comprises 15 residues. The CDR3 loop reads CASSPQGASAEKLFF. CDR3 sequence (DNA): TGCGCCAGCAGCCCTCAGGGGGCCTCCGCTGAAAAACTGTTTTTT.

This clonotype was counted between two and nine times. The chain couples TRBV29-1 to TRBJ2-1; the D gene is possibly TRBD1 (6 bases). Deletions cut 1 base from V and 3 bases from J, with 10 bases between. The CDR3 consists of 14 residues. Germline CDR1 SQVTM, CDR2 ANQGSEA. This chain's CDR3 is CSVEGQGRYNEQFF. The CDR3 DNA follows: TGCAGCGTTGAAGGGCAGGGGCGCTACAATGAGCAGTTCTTC.

In this sample, this clonotype turned up many times. This chain connects TRBV12-3 or TRBV12-4 to TRBJ1-2, with 7 bases that match TRBD1. V lost 5 bases, J lost 4 bases, and 7 bases stayed unmatched. The CDR3 is 14 amino acids. The CDR3 loop reads CASSILQGTYGYTF. In DNA, the CDR3 is TGTGCCAGCAGTATCCTACAGGGGACCTATGGCTACACCTTC.

The rearrangement joins TRBV6-1 to TRBJ1-1; 7 bases fit TRBD1. Germline CDR1 MNHNS, CDR2 SASEGT. The CDR3 sequence is 13 residues long. V shed 10 bases, J shed 4 bases, and the junction held 9 bases outside the gene matches. The DNA for the CDR3 is TGTGCCACCCAGGGGGGGTGGGCCACTGAAGCTTTCTTT. Protein: CATQGGWATEAFF.

This rearrangement joins TRBV19 to TRBJ2-1; 9 positions match TRBD1. This CDR3 is built from 14 residues. Germline V gene data show CDR1 as LNHDA and CDR2 as SQIVND (reference sequence). The V gene end was trimmed by 9 bases and the J gene end by 10 bases; junction bases not matched to a gene: 13. The CDR3 loop is CASLGQGNLYEQFF. The CDR3 bases are TGTGCCAGCCTGGGACAGGGTAACTTATACGAGCAGTTCTTC.

This clonotype was recorded at least ten times. The chain links TRBV18 to TRBJ1-3; D gene uncertain. The CDR3 is 17 residues long. Germline V gives CDR1 KGHSH, CDR2 LQKENI. V lost 6 bases, J lost 0 bases, and 18 bases lay in between. The CDR3 DNA reads TGTGCCAGCTCCCCGCAGAAGGGCCGCATCTCTGGAAACACCATATATTTT. Its protein product is CASSPQKGRISGNTIYF.

This clonotype was seen many times. The chain recombines TRBV24-1 with TRBJ2-1; D uncertain. Germline CDR1 reads KGHDR; CDR2 reads SFDVKD. Trimming took 3 bases from V and 5 from J, leaving 10 bases between them. The CDR3 runs to 14 residues. CDR3 in amino acids: CATSDRSLNNEQFF. As DNA, the CDR3 is TGTGCCACCAGTGATCGTAGTCTGAACAATGAGCAGTTCTTC.

This clonotype was seen many times. J is TRBJ2-5 and V is TRBV5-4; 13 nucleotides agree with TRBD2. V was clipped by 0 bases and J by 4 bases; unmatched bases: 3. Germline V lookup: CDR1 SGHNT, CDR2 YYREEE (reference sequence). CDR3 length: 16 residues. The chain's CDR3 is CASSLATSGRRETQYF. For the CDR3, the DNA is TGTGCCAGCAGCTTGGCGACTAGCGGGAGGCGAGAGACCCAGTACTTC.

Remarks on this clonotype: This CDR3 fails to terminate in the conserved phenylalanine or tryptophan, so it likely reflects a read error. This rearrangement joins TRBV2 to TRBJ2-1; 12 bases match TRBD2. The germline CDR1 and CDR2 sequences are SNHLY and FYNNEI. The CDR3 loop spans 16 amino acids. The CDR3 spells CDSSAWTSGNHNEQFL. CDR3 DNA sequence: TGTGACAGCAGTGCTTGGACTAGCGGGAACCACAATGAGCAGTTCCTC.

There are many counts of this clonotype. The chain employs TRBV10-3 and TRBJ2-1, with 10 bases lining up with TRBD2. V gave up 6 bases and J gave up 7 bases; unmatched junction bases: 9. CDR3 length: 15 residues. Germline V gene data show CDR1 as ENHRY and CDR2 as SYGVKD. The CDR3 DNA is TGTGCCATCAGGACGGGACTAGCGCTTGGGAATGAGCAGTTCTTC. Amino acid sequence: CAIRTGLALGNEQFF.

This chain joins TRBV9 and TRBJ1-1, with D maybe TRBD1 (6 bases). Looked up from germline, CDR1 is SGDLS and CDR2 is YYNGEE. CDR3 length: 15 amino acids. Trimming pared 0 bases from V and 2 bases from J, leaving 11 bases between. The CDR3 DNA is TGTGCCAGCAGCGTAGTTGCAGGGGAAAACACTGAAGCTTTCTTT. Amino acid sequence: CASSVVAGENTEAFF.

This clonotype was picked up many times. CDR3 amino acids: CSAGRGTDTQYF. The CDR3 nucleotides read TGCAGTGCTGGCAGGGGTACAGATACGCAGTATTTT. This chain connects TRBV20-1 to TRBJ2-3; weak D call: TRBD1 (6 bases). Germline CDR1 DFQATT, CDR2 SNEGSKA (reference sequence). Between the trimmed V and J ends, which lost 5 bases and 3 bases, there was a span of 9 bases. There are 12 residues in the CDR3.

This clonotype showed up many times. The chain recombines TRBV24-1 with TRBJ2-5; D perhaps matches TRBD2 (6 bases). In germline, CDR1 is KGHDR, CDR2 SFDVKD. V was cut by 4 bases and J by 7 bases, with 18 bases left in between. CDR3 length: 15 amino acids. The CDR3 DNA sequence: TGTGCCACCAGTGACACCCAGACTAGTCTAGGGACCCAGTACTTC. This codes for CATSDTQTSLGTQYF.

This clonotype was counted ten times or more. The chain recombines TRBV5-6 with TRBJ2-3, with TRBD1 identical over 9 bases. This CDR3 comprises 18 residues. The germline CDR1 and CDR2 sequences are SGHDT and YYEEEE. The junction had 13 bases not matched to a gene; V was cut back by 1 base and J by 4 bases. The CDR3 protein is CASSLTVGTGRSADTQYF. The CDR3 nucleotides are TGTGCCAGCAGCTTGACGGTGGGGACAGGGAGAAGCGCAGATACGCAGTATTTT.

DNA of the CDR3: TGCAGTGCTACCCCCCCAGCGCGATACGAGCAGTACTTC. It is translated as CSATPPARYEQYF. V gene TRBV20-1 combines with J gene TRBJ2-7; no firm D call. CDR1 and CDR2 from the germline V gene are DFQATT and SNEGSKA (reference sequence). The V and J ends lost 4 bases and 4 bases respectively, with 14 bases between them. The CDR3 loop spans 13 amino acids.

This clonotype appeared many times. The chain carries TRBV24-1 and TRBJ2-5, with D perhaps being TRBD1 or TRBD2 (6 bases each). Trimming pared 10 bases from V and 5 bases from J, leaving 16 bases between. This CDR3 contains 13 residues. The germline CDR1 and CDR2 sequences are KGHDR and SFDVKD. CDR3 amino acids: CATESQGGETQYF. DNA of the CDR3: TGTGCCACAGAGTCACAGGGAGGTGAGACCCAGTACTTC.